These 6 T cell receptor delta chains came from one sample sequenced in a study of in vitro expanded adult blood gammadelta T cells. Live CD3+ TCRgammadelta+ Vgamma9+ Vdelta2+ T cells were FACS-sorted after expansion. PBMC were pulsed for one day with approximately 9.4 nM HMBPP, then washed three times. Cultures were expanded for roughly 15 days, with IL-2 added every 3 to 4 days. These receptors lack a known antigen. TCRdb re-called the 5' RACE reads using CATT. There are fewer than 800 delta-chain clones in the sample; 45% to 55% occur only once, and 24% lies in the top ten. The sequenced sample was gamma-delta T cells from peripheral blood expanded in culture, obtained from an in vitro culture stimulated with HMBPP. The source is an adult in good health.

For this clone: This likely traces to a read error, being one base from a far larger clone. The chain couples TRDV2 to TRDJ3, with 11 bases lining up with TRDD3. CDR1 and CDR2 from the germline V gene are GEAIGNYY and EKD. The CDR3 spans 21 residues. Here the CDR3 reads CACDSVKVGDTQAWDTQQMFF. For the CDR3, the DNA is TGTGCCTGTGACTCCGTAAAGGTGGGGGATACGCAAGCCTGGGACACCCAACAGATGTTTTTC.

This clone was detected a few times. A single base separates this from a much larger clone, so it may be a read error. This same CDR3 is encoded by further DNA sequences in the sample. V is TRDV2 and J is TRDJ1; D not resolved. Per germline, CDR1 GEAIGNYY and CDR2 EKD. CDR3 size: 14 residues. CDR3 protein: CACDTMGYTDKLIF. In DNA, the CDR3 is TGTGCCTGTGACACCATGGGTTACACAGATAAACTCATCTTT.

This clone is large by share. This specimen includes other DNA sequences encoding the same CDR3. The CDR3 DNA is TGTGCCTGTGAGCTCCTACGCCGCTGGGGATCGGTATACACCGATAAACTCATCTTT. It specifies CACELLRRWGSVYTDKLIF. The chain uses TRDV2 and TRDJ1; D might be TRDD2 or TRDD3, each matching 6 bases. The CDR3 runs to 19 residues. V dropped 4 bases and J dropped 0 bases, with 26 bases sitting between them. Germline V gene lookup returns CDR1 GEAIGNYY and CDR2 EKD.

Comments on this clone: A much larger clone is a single base away; this may be a read error. The same CDR3 is also encoded by other DNA sequences in this sample. The rearrangement links TRDV2 to TRDJ1; the match to TRDD3 covers 11 bases. V gave up 7 bases and J gave up 5 bases; unmatched junction bases: 26. The germline V gene has CDR1 GEAIGNYY and CDR2 EKD. The CDR3 is 20 amino acids. CDR3 sequence (DNA): TGTGCCTGGGATGATGTCCTCGGAGTACTGGGGGATAACTTCTCTGATAAACTCATCTTT. Protein product: CAWDDVLGVLGDNFSDKLIF.

With regard to this clone: This sequence is one base from a far larger clone and is likely a read error. The J gene is TRDJ1, the V gene TRDV2, with 8 bases lining up with TRDD3. Unmatched junction bases numbered 18, after V lost 0 bases and J lost 4 bases. The CDR3 has 19 residues. Germline assignment: CDR1 GEAIGNYY and CDR2 EKD. CDR3 bases: TGTGCCTGTGACACCATAAGAAGGGCCGAGGGGGATAAGGTCGATAAACTCATCTTT. Protein: CACDTIRRAEGDKVDKLIF.

This clone ranks as large. V usage is TRDV2 and J usage is TRDJ1; 11 bases are a match to TRDD3. Germline V gives CDR1 GEAIGNYY, CDR2 EKD. The CDR3 is 19 residues long. V trimming: 3 bases; J trimming: 0 bases; junction bases outside the gene matches: 14. The CDR3 bases are TGTGCCTGTGACCAAATACGATGGGGGATACGCGCAGACACCGATAAACTCATCTTT. Translating gives CACDQIRWGIRADTDKLIF.